The 26 T cell receptor beta chains below come from one sample, sequenced in a study of T cell responses to AZD1222 COVID-19 vaccine. The table came from immunoSEQ multiplex PCR; TCRdb's copy has only in-frame clones and leaves some out. The table includes about 160,000 clones, approximately 88% detected once. The material was peripheral blood, obtained 28 days after the second AZD1222 dose. The receptors here all came from an adult who received the AZD1222 COVID-19 vaccine.

This chain links TRBV19 with TRBJ2-2; tentatively, D is TRBD2 (6 bases). Germline-derived CDR1 and CDR2 are LNHDA and SQIVND (reference sequence). The CDR3 has 16 amino acids. V lost 4 bases to trimming and J lost 6 bases, with 18 bases between them. CDR3 bases: TGTGCCAGTAGTACCTCGGGGGTTATTAGGGCCGGGGAGCTGTTTTTT. Translation gives CASSTSGVIRAGELFF.

CDR3 amino acids: CASSQEGYKADSNQPQHF. The CDR3 DNA sequence: TGCGCCAGCAGCCAAGAAGGGTATAAGGCAGATAGCAATCAGCCCCAGCATTTT. The rearrangement joins TRBV4-1 to TRBJ1-5, with D hard to call. This CDR3 is built from 18 residues. Germline CDR1 reads MGHRA; CDR2 reads YSYEKL. V lost 0 bases, J lost 0 bases, and 15 bases lay in between.

The genes are TRBV2 and TRBJ2-3; the match to TRBD1 covers 10 bases. The junction had 11 bases not matched to a gene; V was cut back by 6 bases and J by 5 bases. CDR3 length equals 16 residues. CDR1 and CDR2 from the germline V gene are SNHLY and FYNNEI. CDR3 DNA: TGTGCCAGCAGCCGCGTCTACGACAGGGGGCAAGATACGCAGTATTTT. This encodes CASSRVYDRGQDTQYF.

The chain combines TRBV5-1 with TRBJ1-1; 9 nucleotides line up with TRBD1. Germline lookup yields CDR1 SGHRS and CDR2 YFSETQ. This CDR3 is built from 16 residues. Trimming at V came to 4 bases and at J to 3 bases, leaving 10 bases not matched to a gene. The CDR3 protein is CASSRTQGARDTEAFF. For the CDR3, the DNA is TGCGCCAGCAGCAGGACACAGGGGGCCCGGGACACTGAAGCTTTCTTT.

This rearrangement joins TRBV2 to TRBJ1-3; D is ambiguous. The length of the CDR3 is 13 residues. Trimming took 7 bases from V and 4 from J, leaving 11 bases between them. Germline assignment: CDR1 SNHLY and CDR2 FYNNEI. CDR3 coding DNA: TGTGCCAGCAAGTTATTTTTGGGAAACACCATATATTTT. Protein product: CASKLFLGNTIYF.

The chain employs TRBV18 and TRBJ1-1; TRBD1 aligns across 8 bases. The germline V gene has CDR1 KGHSH and CDR2 LQKENI. This CDR3 is built from 14 residues. The trim removed 2 bases at V and 5 bases at J, leaving 4 bases unmatched. The CDR3 here is CASSPAGGGTEAFF. The DNA of the CDR3 is TGTGCCAGCTCACCAGCAGGGGGCGGGACTGAAGCTTTCTTT.

The chain employs TRBV7-8 and TRBJ2-2; the D gene is possibly TRBD2 (6 bases). Deletions cut 4 bases from V and 6 bases from J, with 15 bases between. The V gene's germline CDR1 is SGHVS and CDR2 FQNEAQ. The CDR3 consists of 15 residues. The chain's CDR3 is CASSSTSQGSGELFF. DNA of the CDR3: TGTGCCAGCAGCTCGACTAGTCAAGGGTCCGGGGAGCTGTTTTTT.

The gene calls are TRBV5-1 and TRBJ1-1; 7 bases are shared with TRBD1. This CDR3 is 15 amino acids long. Germline V gene lookup returns CDR1 SGHRS and CDR2 YFSETQ. The trim removed 7 bases at V and 0 bases at J, leaving 9 bases unmatched. In nucleotides, the CDR3 is TGCGCCAGCTCGACAGGGTTGGTCTTGAACACTGAAGCTTTCTTT. Translation gives CASSTGLVLNTEAFF.

This chain joins TRBV4-3 and TRBJ1-5, with D possibly TRBD1 on 5 matching bases. CDR1 is LGHNA, CDR2 YSLEER, per germline. V was shortened by 5 bases and J by 4 bases, with 12 bases between the two germline ends. CDR3 length: 14 amino acids. The CDR3 region is CASSFGTGNQPQHF. CDR3 DNA sequence: TGCGCCAGCAGCTTTGGGACCGGGAATCAGCCCCAGCATTTT.

The genes are TRBV5-4 and TRBJ2-1, with no clear D. CDR3 size: 11 residues. The germline V and J ends were trimmed by 3 bases and 9 bases, with 7 bases remaining between them. The germline gives CDR1 SGHNT, CDR2 YYREEE (reference sequence). CDR3 amino acids: CASSSSGEQFF. CDR3 DNA sequence: TGTGCCAGCAGCTCCTCGGGTGAGCAGTTCTTC.

V gene TRBV7-9 combines with J gene TRBJ1-5, with D possibly TRBD1 on 6 matching bases. V was shortened by 3 bases and J by 5 bases, with 17 bases between the two germline ends. Germline V gives CDR1 SEHNR, CDR2 FQNEAQ (reference sequence). The CDR3 has 16 amino acids. This chain's CDR3 is CASSLGLQGEDQPQHF. The CDR3 nucleotides read TGTGCCAGCAGCTTGGGATTACAGGGAGAGGATCAGCCCCAGCATTTT. Together with reference TRBV7-9 and TRBJ1-5, the CDR3 gives the full variable domain: DTGVSQNPRHKITKRGQNVTFRCDPISEHNRLYWYRQTLGQGPEFLTYFQNEAQLEKSRLLSDRFSAERPKGSFSTLEIQRTEQGDSAMYLCASSLGLQGEDQPQHFGDGTRLSIL.

The chain combines TRBV6-2 or TRBV6-3 with TRBJ1-2; D unclear. Germline-derived CDR1 and CDR2 are MNHEY and SVGEGT. The CDR3 is 15 amino acids. V gave up 5 bases and J gave up 8 bases, with 21 bases separating them. CDR3 sequence (DNA): TGTGCCAGCAGTATACCGGCCCAGAAAGTGGAGGGCTACACCTTC. This gives the protein CASSIPAQKVEGYTF.

The chain is built from TRBV6-5 and TRBJ2-7; the D is unclear. Germline CDR1 MNHEY, CDR2 SVGAGI. The CDR3 runs to 12 residues. V lost 8 bases to trimming and J lost 2 bases, with 10 bases between them. CDR3 in DNA: TGTGCCAGCCGAAGGTATACCTACGAGCAGTACTTC. Translating it yields CASRRYTYEQYF.

The count of this clone is one. This rearrangement joins TRBV10-3 to TRBJ1-5, with D perhaps TRBD1 (5 bases). Germline values: CDR1 ENHRY, CDR2 SYGVKD. Trimming pared 8 bases from V and 4 bases from J, leaving 12 bases between. CDR3 length equals 13 residues. The CDR3 spells CAIGAGANQPQHF. The CDR3 region has the DNA TGTGCCATCGGGGCCGGGGCGAATCAGCCCCAGCATTTT.

This chain uses TRBV5-1 with TRBJ2-5; 8 bases agree with TRBD2. The V gene end was trimmed by 2 bases and the J gene end by 4 bases; junction bases not matched to a gene: 7. The germline V gene has CDR1 SGHRS and CDR2 YFSETQ. The CDR3 has 15 amino acids. The CDR3 region has the DNA TGCGCCAGCAGCTTCTCGGGGGGGCCGCGAGAGACCCAGTACTTC. It encodes CASSFSGGPRETQYF. The full variable domain, in which reference TRBV5-1 and TRBJ2-5 provide the parts outside the CDR3, is KAGVTQTPRYLIKTRGQQVTLSCSPISGHRSVSWYQQTPGQGLQFLFEYFSETQRNKGNFPGRFSGRQFSNSRSEMNVSTLELGDSALYLCASSFSGGPRETQYFGPGTRLLVL.

The rearrangement uses TRBV19 and TRBJ1-1; tentative D call: TRBD1 (5 bases). Germline lookup yields CDR1 LNHDA and CDR2 SQIVND (reference sequence). The V end was cut by 3 bases, the J end by 3 bases, with 8 bases between. This CDR3 is 13 amino acids long. The DNA for the CDR3 is TGTGCCAGTAGTATTGGGGGAGACACTGAAGCTTTCTTT. The encoded protein is CASSIGGDTEAFF.

The chain uses TRBV7-9 and TRBJ2-5, with D perhaps TRBD1 (6 bases). The germline CDR1 and CDR2 sequences are SEHNR and FQNEAQ (reference sequence). The CDR3 extends over 15 amino acids. V shed 1 base and J shed 5 bases, with 14 bases lying between them. The CDR3 DNA sequence: TGTGCCAGCAGCTTAGTCACAGGGATGAGCGAGACCCAGTACTTC. Encoded protein: CASSLVTGMSETQYF.

The sample holds a few counts of this clone. J is TRBJ2-2 and V is TRBV14; the match to TRBD1 covers 7 bases. The CDR3 extends over 13 amino acids. Germline-derived CDR1 and CDR2 are SGHDN and FVKESK. Trimming at V came to 4 bases and at J to 6 bases, leaving 2 bases not matched to a gene. The CDR3 DNA sequence: TGTGCCAGCAGCCGAGACAGGGCCGGGGAGCTGTTTTTT. It encodes CASSRDRAGELFF.

The chain links TRBV7-2 to TRBJ1-2; TRBD1 agrees at 8 bases. Germline trimming cut 6 bases from V and 4 bases from J; bases unmatched to any gene: 13. CDR1 is SGHTA, CDR2 FQGNSA, per germline. There are 16 residues in the CDR3. CDR3 amino acids: CASRRGQGKDSYGYTF. The CDR3, as DNA: TGTGCCAGCAGGAGAGGACAGGGCAAGGATAGCTATGGCTACACCTTC.

The genes are TRBV5-1 and TRBJ2-3; TRBD2 matches at 7 bases. The ends lost 4 bases at V and 4 bases at J; junction bases unmatched: 9. CDR1 is SGHRS and CDR2 is YFSETQ in the germline V gene. This CDR3 comprises 15 residues. This CDR3 is CASSTDPRGSDTQYF. CDR3 DNA: TGCGCCAGCAGCACCGATCCGCGGGGGTCAGATACGCAGTATTTT.

This chain connects TRBV27 to TRBJ1-1; D not certain. Per germline, CDR1 MNHEY and CDR2 SMNVEV (reference sequence). The CDR3 is made up of 13 amino acids. Trimming pared 2 bases from V and 4 bases from J, leaving 8 bases between. CDR3 protein: CASSLGRGTEAFF. Written as DNA, the CDR3 is TGTGCCAGCAGTTTAGGGCGGGGCACTGAAGCTTTCTTT.

V and J are TRBV9 and TRBJ2-2; no reliable D call. Trimming removed 3 bases at V and 3 bases at J, with 15 bases between. There are 16 residues in the CDR3. The germline V gene encodes CDR1 SGDLS and CDR2 YYNGEE. CDR3 coding DNA: TGTGCCAGCAGCGGGTGGCGGCCACCCCACACCGGGGAGCTGTTTTTT. This translates into CASSGWRPPHTGELFF.

The chain carries TRBV5-4 and TRBJ1-2; TRBD1 might be the D (6 bases). The CDR3 extends over 17 amino acids. Germline V gene lookup returns CDR1 SGHNT and CDR2 YYREEE (reference sequence). Trimming shortened V by 2 bases and J by 4 bases, and 21 bases separated the two germline ends. CDR3 in DNA: TGTGCCAGCAGCTTCAAGGGGGATTTAACACTCATCTATGGCTACACCTTC. Amino acids: CASSFKGDLTLIYGYTF.

This rearrangement joins TRBV10-3 to TRBJ1-4; 10 bases agree with TRBD1. CDR1 and CDR2 from the germline V gene are ENHRY and SYGVKD. The CDR3 consists of 13 residues. V gave up 10 bases and J gave up 3 bases; unmatched junction bases: 2. CDR3 region: CATGQGANEKLFF. CDR3 in DNA: TGTGCCACCGGACAGGGGGCTAATGAAAAACTGTTTTTT.

This chain links TRBV5-1 with TRBJ1-4; D is possibly TRBD1 (6 bases). Germline V gives CDR1 SGHRS, CDR2 YFSETQ. Trimming removed 4 bases from V and 3 bases from J, with 10 bases in between. This CDR3 contains 14 residues. The CDR3 loop reads CASSPGAPNEKLFF. The CDR3 bases are TGCGCCAGCAGCCCGGGGGCACCTAATGAAAAACTGTTTTTT.

This clone was picked up one time. CDR3 region: CSAPEGGGYTF. CDR3 sequence (DNA): TGCAGTGCTCCCGAGGGTGGTGGCTACACCTTC. The chain links TRBV20-1 to TRBJ1-2; no firm D call. V was pared by 5 bases and J by 7 bases, with 11 bases between. CDR3 length: 11 amino acids. CDR1 is DFQATT, CDR2 SNEGSKA, per germline (reference sequence).